The present TCR beta chain was sequenced within a study of vaccination effects on CD4 cells after COVID-19. The CDR3 extends over 15 amino acids. Trimming stripped 3 bases from V and 7 bases from J, with 16 bases between. The germline CDR1 and CDR2 sequences are MNHNS and SASEGT. As to this clone: What it binds is not known.

The protocol was immunoSEQ multiplex PCR, while the TCRdb copy is restricted to in-frame clones and leaves out a portion. The data show tens of thousands of clones, 80% seen once. Sequencing was preceded by expansion of antigen-specific CD4+ T cells with viral peptide pools in the ViraFEST assay. CD4+ T cells were isolated after 10 days of culture. All vaccine recipients tested negative for nucleocapsid antibodies and had never contracted SARS-CoV-2 infection. The specimen was CD4+ T cells from PBMCs cultured with SARS-CoV-2 spike peptides, collected before COVID-19 vaccination. The source is a human donor who received a COVID-19 vaccine. The chain links TRBV6-1 to TRBJ2-1, with D possibly matching TRBD1 (6 bases). This chain's CDR3 is CASSESQGFWNEQFF. The CDR3 bases are TGTGCCAGCAGTGAGTCCCAGGGGTTTTGGAATGAGCAGTTCTTC.